This TCR beta chain was observed in a study of T cells in Graves' hyperthyroidism and ophthalmopathy (dated 2019 in TCRdb). The study in broad terms: Peripheral blood was sampled at the time of initial diagnosis, prior to any treatment. TCR V-J signatures able to tell the groups apart were searched for in a discovery cohort of 100 or so patients, of whom 43 had Graves' ophthalmopathy and roughly 57 had stable Graves' hyperthyroidism. Following sampling, methimazole starting at 30 mg daily was given to hyperthyroidism patients, and high-dose intravenous methylprednisolone was given to ophthalmopathy patients. The paper describes TCR Vbeta CDR3 sequencing of around 140 peripheral blood samples, made up of around 41 ophthalmopathy patients, around 73 hyperthyroidism patients and 17 progressor patients. Thyroid tissue and blood T-cell repertoires from six or seven Graves' hyperthyroidism patients were also compared in the study. The 75 to 100 discovery patients were divided at random into training and test sets in a 7:3 ratio. An independent validation cohort of about 19 hyperthyroidism patients and 17 patients who later progressed to ophthalmopathy tested prospective prediction of ophthalmopathy. Study-wide findings and limitations: Most expanded thyroid clonotypes (frequency above 0.001) were also found in blood, which suggests that blood repertoires may mirror thyroid immune responses. A model built on a 13 V-J signature distinguished ophthalmopathy from stable hyperthyroidism, reaching 87.88% sensitivity and about 81% specificity in cross-validation and 80%/75% in testing. In validation, the model predicted progression to ophthalmopathy a median of about 6.5 months before onset, with about 64% sensitivity and about 72% specificity. Sample size was not statistically predetermined, and investigators were not blinded to group allocation.

A patient counted as having stable Graves' hyperthyroidism if no progression to ophthalmopathy occurred over 18 months of follow-up. Hyperthyroidism patients were newly diagnosed, had a disease duration of under 2 months, and were aged 18 to 65 years. Exclusion was applied to patients with uncontrolled infections, other autoimmune diseases, pregnancy or lactation. Diagnoses were based on clinical symptoms, serum thyroxine and TRAb, thyroid ultrasound and orbital computed tomography. PBMCs were isolated from 10 ml of fresh peripheral blood by Ficoll-Paque density gradient centrifugation. Trizol reagent was used to extract total RNA, and RNA quality was then checked on an Agilent 2100 Bioanalyzer. TCR beta CDR3 regions were amplified from RNA transcripts. A first-round RT-PCR of the TCR CDR3 used the HTBI primer set with the Qiagen OneStep RT-PCR kit. Libraries were constructed in a second round of multiplex PCR, after which size selection and purification were performed. Libraries were sequenced paired-end with 100 bp reads on an Illumina HiSeq2000. On the authors' methods: Raw data were processed with SOAPnuke, discarding reads with adapters, uncalled bases, mean Phred below 15, or no exact constant-primer or identifier match. High-quality paired reads were merged with COPE v1.2.5, and unique nucleotide sequences were defined as clonotypes. MiTCR v1.1 was used to align clonotypes to the IMGT TRBV, TRBD and TRBJ reference segments. The analysis was restricted to V-J combinations with a frequency above 0.0001, which together covered 99% to 99.2% of the repertoires. The TCS score was defined as the ratio of F50 (clonal expansion) to E x V (chaos), calculated using BLOSUM62-based TCRdist between CDR3 peptides within each V-J. Welch's t-statistics and random forest reduced 514 V-J features to 13, which were used in a naive Bayes classifier (R e1071). TCRdb reran the public reads through fastp at Q25 and MiXCR, keeping productive beta chains. Entries that share a CDR3 protein sequence are merged under the most common genes and DNA. The V and J calls here are based on TCRdb, not the publication. For this sample there are around 340,000 distinct CDR3 sequences; roughly 13% appear just once. Of the sample, roughly 24% is held by the ten largest clones.

This clonotype was counted at least ten times. The specificity of this receptor is unknown. Base-call qualities are not available, and no considerably larger clone is one nucleotide away. After removal of 4 bases from V and 2 bases from J, the junction retains 2 bases not matched to a gene. The CDR3, cysteine through phenylalanine, is 14 amino acids long. The retained sequence is limited to the CDR3, 42 bases, with the frame set at the first base. The clonotype comes from a woman in her thirties with Graves' hyperthyroidism. The chain was built from TRBV12-3 or TRBV12-4 and TRBJ2-5; 9 bases in the middle match TRBD2. Specimen: blood. CDR3 region: CASSSSGMQETQYF. The bases are TGTGCCAGCAGTTCTAGCGGGATGCAAGAGACCCAGTACTTC.